The present entry profiles one TCR beta chain with its context. As yet, its antigen is unknown. This entry belongs to a study of T cell repertoires in cytomegalovirus infection. Study at large: CMV epitopes used comprised recently identified HLA-C-restricted ones and well-studied HLA-B-restricted ones. Public TCR beta signatures indicated both CMV infection and matching HLA type. Study results and caveats: Dominating the ex vivo response were HLA-C-restricted CMV-specific TCR beta clonotypes. Carriers of CMV plus the relevant HLA were identified by cumulative public TCR beta family frequency.

MiXCR, run by TCRdb on the reads, gives a single entry per CDR3 protein. The data contain roughly 340,000 distinct CDR3 sequences, approximately 32% of them singletons. The V end was cut by 6 bases, the J end by 11 bases, with 16 bases between. The CDR3 runs 13 residues. The material was cultured PBMCs, obtained from culture after CMV antigen stimulation. This sequence was found in a human donor in good health (CMV status not recorded). Some clones in this sample may be carry-over from other donors' samples. This rearrangement joins TRBV12-3 or TRBV12-4 to TRBJ1-4, with D possibly TRBD1 on 6 matching bases. CDR3 nucleotides: TGTGCCAGCAGCCCAGGGGATTTCGTTAAACTGTTTTTT. Translating gives CASSPGDFVKLFF.